The source of this T cell receptor beta chain is a study of T cells in Graves' hyperthyroidism and ophthalmopathy. TCR beta CDR3 regions were amplified from RNA transcripts. Using the HTBI primer set, a first-round RT-PCR was run on the TCR CDR3. TCRdb reprocessed the multiplex PCR reads with MiXCR, giving one entry per CDR3 protein. The sample lists about 610,000 distinct CDR3 sequences, about 15% seen once, with 4.3% in the top ten. Only a few counts were recorded for this clonotype. Unmatched junction bases numbered 8, after V lost 4 bases and J lost 6 bases. The germline CDR1 and CDR2 sequences are PRHDT and FYEKMQ (reference sequence). The CDR3 has 15 amino acids.

The TCR sequence derives from a woman aged 40 to 49 with Graves' ophthalmopathy. Sequencing was carried out using blood. The chain couples TRBV13 to TRBJ1-2; 10 bases are shared with TRBD1. Here the CDR3 DNA reads TGTGCCAGCAGCTCAAGCCTGACAGGGGGCGATGGCTACACCTTC. It is translated as CASSSSLTGGDGYTF. The whole variable domain, filled in from reference TRBV13 and TRBJ1-2, reads AAGVIQSPRHLIKEKRETATLKCYPIPRHDTVYWYQQGPGQDPQFLISFYEKMQSDKGSIPDRFSAQQFSDYHSELNMSSLELGDSALYFCASSSSLTGGDGYTFGSGTRLTVV.